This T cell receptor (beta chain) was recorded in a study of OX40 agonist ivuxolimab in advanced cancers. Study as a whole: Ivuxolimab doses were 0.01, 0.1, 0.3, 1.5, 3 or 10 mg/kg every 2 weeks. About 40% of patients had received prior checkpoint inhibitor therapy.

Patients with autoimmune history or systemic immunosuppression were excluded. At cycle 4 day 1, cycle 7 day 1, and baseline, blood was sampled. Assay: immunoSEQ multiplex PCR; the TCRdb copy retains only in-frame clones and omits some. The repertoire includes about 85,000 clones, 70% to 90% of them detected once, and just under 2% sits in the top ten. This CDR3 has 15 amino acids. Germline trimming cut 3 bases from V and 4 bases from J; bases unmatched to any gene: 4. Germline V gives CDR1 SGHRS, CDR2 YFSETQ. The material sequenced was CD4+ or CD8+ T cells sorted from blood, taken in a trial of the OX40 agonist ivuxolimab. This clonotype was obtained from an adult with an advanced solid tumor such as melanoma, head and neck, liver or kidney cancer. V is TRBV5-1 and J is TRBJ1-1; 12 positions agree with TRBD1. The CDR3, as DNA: TGCGCCAGCAGCTCGGGGACAGGGGGCGGCACTGAAGCTTTCTTT. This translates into CASSSGTGGGTEAFF.